Below, 8 T cell receptor beta chains from the same sample are listed, as sequenced in a study of post-analysis software for immune sequencing data. Study conclusions and caveats: About 5 TRBV segments appeared more often in patients than in controls, and TRBV5-6, TRBV5-1 and TRBV20-1 were among these.

The antigens for these receptors are not known. Tagging with unique molecular identifiers was a feature of the TCR beta cDNA libraries. One entry per CDR3 protein, called by TCRdb with MiXCR from the PCR reads. In the table there are roughly 540,000 distinct CDR3 sequences, around a third of which are singletons. Sequenced input: blood. These TCRs come from a girl under 18 with multiple sclerosis.

The chain recombines TRBV7-6 with TRBJ1-2; D perhaps matches TRBD1 (6 bases). V lost 5 bases and J lost 4, with 11 bases in between. CDR3 size: 13 residues. CDR1 and CDR2 (germline): SGHVS, FNYEAQ. The CDR3 sequence is CASSRGGLYGYTF. CDR3 sequence (DNA): TGTGCCAGCAGCAGGGGGGGGCTCTATGGCTACACCTTC.

The rearrangement uses TRBV27 and TRBJ2-7, with D maybe TRBD1 (6 bases). Trimming shortened V by 2 bases and J by 7 bases, and 21 bases separated the two germline ends. The CDR3 has 16 amino acids. The germline CDR1 and CDR2 sequences are MNHEY and SMNVEV (reference sequence). The CDR3 region is CASSLSWGQPAWEQYF. CDR3 DNA sequence: TGTGCCAGCAGTTTAAGTTGGGGGCAGCCGGCTTGGGAGCAGTACTTC.

Only a few counts were recorded for this clonotype. The chain couples TRBV10-3 to TRBJ2-1; D gene uncertain. This CDR3 comprises 16 residues. Germline V lookup: CDR1 ENHRY, CDR2 SYGVKD. The V end was cut by 0 bases, the J end by 8 bases, with 17 bases between. Written as DNA, the CDR3 is TGTGCCATCAGTGAGTCATCGGGCCAATTAGGGCATGAGCAGTTCTTC. It is translated as CAISESSGQLGHEQFF.

A few counts support this clonotype. This chain uses TRBV5-1 with TRBJ2-1; 9 bases agree with TRBD1. The CDR3 runs to 17 residues. Germline assignment: CDR1 SGHRS and CDR2 YFSETQ. The V and J ends lost 0 bases and 1 base, in that order; junction bases with no gene match: 5. The CDR3 here is CASSLEPGTGSYNEQFF. In DNA, the CDR3 is TGCGCCAGCAGCTTGGAGCCAGGGACAGGGTCCTACAATGAGCAGTTCTTC.

A word on this clonotype: With a much larger clone just one base away, this may be a read error. J is TRBJ1-6 and V is TRBV7-9; TRBD1 matches at 9 bases. Germline V gene sequence: CDR1 SEHNR, CDR2 FQNEAQ (reference sequence). The CDR3 is 14 amino acids. The chain's CDR3 is CASSSGTGTSPPHF. The CDR3 DNA is TGTGCCAGCAGCTCCGGGACAGGGACTTCACCCCCCCACTTT. Full variable domain (outside the CDR3, taken from reference TRBV7-9 and TRBJ1-6): DTGVSQNPRHKITKRGQNVTFRCDPISEHNRLYWYRQTLGQGPEFLTYFQNEAQLEKSRLLSDRFSAERPKGSFSTLEIQRTEQGDSAMYLCASSSGTGTSPPHFGNGTRLTVT.

This clonotype was picked up a small number of times. V and J are TRBV20-1 and TRBJ1-2; tentative D call: TRBD1 (5 bases). The CDR3 extends over 15 amino acids. The germline CDR1 and CDR2 sequences are DFQATT and SNEGSKA (reference sequence). Deletions cut 1 base from V and 4 bases from J, with 16 bases between. The CDR3: CSARATIGTAYGYTF. CDR3 sequence (DNA): TGCAGTGCTAGAGCCACGATCGGGACTGCCTATGGCTACACCTTC.

As for this clonotype: Relative to the germline gene, one junction end is altered; a read error may explain this. The chain uses TRBV28 and TRBJ2-1; D possibly matches TRBD1 or TRBD2 (5 bases each). Germline V gene data show CDR1 as MDHEN and CDR2 as SYDVKM. The CDR3 is made up of 17 amino acids. In DNA form, the CDR3 reads TGTGCCAGCAGTTTGGGGCTAAGTGGGTGGGGGAACAATGGGCAGTTCTTC. Translated: CASSLGLSGWGNNGQFF.

This clonotype appeared a few times. The chain combines TRBV4-1 with TRBJ2-1; D gene unclear. Germline V CDR1 and CDR2: MGHRA, YSYEKL. V lost 2 bases, J lost 7 bases, and 9 bases lay in between. The CDR3 is made up of 13 amino acids. In nucleotides, the CDR3 is TGCGCCAGCAGCCAATCGCCCGAGAATGAGCAGTTCTTC. Translated, it gives CASSQSPENEQFF.